These 7 T cell receptor beta chains were all obtained from the same sample, sequenced in a study of T cell repertoires in cytomegalovirus infection. A single record per CDR3 protein comes from TCRdb applying MiXCR to the reads. The sample shows around 300,000 distinct CDR3 sequences, over 7.5% of them seen only once. Input material: PBMCs. These TCRs come from a human donor in good health (CMV status not recorded). Some clones in this sample may be carry-over from other donors' samples.

This clonotype showed up many times. CDR3: CASSAQLAASYEQYF. CDR3 in DNA: TGTGCCAGCAGCGCCCAACTAGCGGCATCCTACGAGCAGTACTTC. This chain joins TRBV7-6 and TRBJ2-7; 8 bases map to TRBD2. The germline CDR1 and CDR2 sequences are SGHVS and FNYEAQ. This CDR3 is built from 15 residues. With V trimmed by 5 bases and J by 1 base, 7 bases remained unmatched. Variable domain in full (rest from reference TRBV7-6 and TRBJ2-7): GAGVSQSPRYKVTKRGQDVALRCDPISGHVSLYWYRQALGQGPEFLTYFNYEAQQDKSGLPNDRFSAERPEGSISTLTIQRTEQRDSAMYRCASSAQLAASYEQYFGPGTRLTVT.

This clonotype turned up a few times. The chain links TRBV14 to TRBJ2-1; 7 bases line up with TRBD1. The CDR3 runs to 14 residues. Trimming removed 4 bases from V and 10 bases from J; junction bases left unmatched: 10. Germline CDR1 reads SGHDN; CDR2 reads FVKESK. DNA for the CDR3: TGTGCCAGCAGCCCACGACAGGGCGTTAGGGAGCAGTTCTTC. The encoded protein is CASSPRQGVREQFF.

This clonotype was picked up many times. The chain is built from TRBV19 and TRBJ2-3; D is uncertain. CDR1 LNHDA and CDR2 SQIVND come from the germline V gene (reference sequence). V was trimmed by 0 bases and J by 5 bases, leaving 6 bases between them. The CDR3 is 13 amino acids. This chain's CDR3 is CASSIDRRDTQYF. Written as DNA, the CDR3 is TGTGCCAGTAGTATAGATCGCCGAGATACGCAGTATTTT.

Remarks on this clonotype: It may be a read error: a sequence one base away is much more abundant. The V gene is TRBV2, the J gene TRBJ1-4; 7 bases map to TRBD1. CDR3 length: 15 residues. In germline, CDR1 is SNHLY, CDR2 FYNNEI. This CDR3 reads CANSPRTGTNEKLFF. The CDR3 DNA follows: TGTGCCAACAGTCCCCGGACAGGAACTAATGAAAAACTGTTTTTT.

The V and J genes are TRBV7-7 and TRBJ2-7, with a tentative D call TRBD1 (5 bases). The CDR3 length is 14 residues. Germline CDR1 reads SSHAT; CDR2 reads FNYEAQ (reference sequence). V lost 1 base and J 2 bases, leaving 9 bases between the germline ends. The CDR3 bases are TGTGCCAGCAGCTTAGAAGGACACCCCTACGAGCAGTACTTC. This translates into CASSLEGHPYEQYF.

This clonotype occurred many times. The chain recombines TRBV24-1 with TRBJ2-1, with 7 nucleotides matching TRBD1. Germline V gives CDR1 KGHDR, CDR2 SFDVKD. V shed 3 bases and J 8 bases; nucleotides not matched to a gene: 6. The CDR3 has 14 amino acids. The CDR3 is CATSDPTGPDEQFF. CDR3 DNA: TGTGCCACCAGTGATCCGACAGGGCCCGATGAGCAGTTCTTC.

In its sample, this clonotype was seen once. A junction boundary mismatches the germline segment, possibly from a read error. This rearrangement joins TRBV28 to TRBJ2-7, with unresolved D. This CDR3 spans 14 amino acids. CDR1 MDHEN and CDR2 SYDVKM come from the germline V gene. The CDR3 protein is CARSLGGSSYEQYF. The CDR3 DNA reads TGTGCCAGAAGTTTAGGTGGCAGCTCCTACGAGCAGTACTTC.